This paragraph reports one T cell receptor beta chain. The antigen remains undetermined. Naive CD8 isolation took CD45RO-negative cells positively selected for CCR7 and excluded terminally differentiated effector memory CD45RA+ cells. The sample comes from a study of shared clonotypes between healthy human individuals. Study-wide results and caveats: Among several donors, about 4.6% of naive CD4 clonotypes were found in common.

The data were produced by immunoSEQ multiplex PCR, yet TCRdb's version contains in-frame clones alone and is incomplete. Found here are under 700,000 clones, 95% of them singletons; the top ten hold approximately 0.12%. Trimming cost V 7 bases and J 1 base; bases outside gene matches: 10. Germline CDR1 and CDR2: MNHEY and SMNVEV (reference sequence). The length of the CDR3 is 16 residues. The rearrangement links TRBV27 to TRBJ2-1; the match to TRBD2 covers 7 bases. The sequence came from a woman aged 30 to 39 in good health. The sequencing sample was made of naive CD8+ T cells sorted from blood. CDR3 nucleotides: TGTGCCAGCATCTCCCGTCGGGAGGAATCCTACAATGAGCAGTTCTTC. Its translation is CASISRREESYNEQFF.